Sequencing of this T cell receptor (beta chain) was carried out in a study of blood T cell repertoires in COVID-19. About the research overall: Samples came from the United States, Italy and Spain, spanning acute and convalescent COVID-19. T cells, B-cell-depleted T cells, or PBMCs supplied cDNA or gDNA.

The germline V gene has CDR1 MNHEY and CDR2 SMNVEV (reference sequence). CDR3 length: 14 residues. V was pared by 8 bases and J by 6 bases, with 17 bases between. In the original workflow: It was from reference gene primer amplification that nucleated cell counts were estimated. Produced via immunoSEQ multiplex PCR; TCRdb's table is partial and in-frame only. V, J and clone size are those of that table, while D and trimming were read from the DNA. The data hold over 250,000 clones, with 86% observed a single time. This clone has just a few counts. The V gene is TRBV27, the J gene TRBJ1-5; D might be TRBD1 (5 bases). The source material was peripheral blood. This receptor was taken from a man aged 35 to 55 who had recovered from COVID-19. CDR3 amino acids: CASGKKGYGQPQHF. CDR3 DNA: TGTGCCAGCGGAAAAAAGGGGTACGGTCAGCCCCAGCATTTT.